These 28 T cell receptor beta chains share one sample of origin, sequenced in a study of OX40 agonist ivuxolimab in advanced cancers. Libraries were constructed by the immunoSEQ multiplex PCR assay. Sourced from immuneACCESS, this table was stored by TCRdb with only in-frame sequences that have V and J called. A share of the clones is absent; for the studies checked, an unresolved V gene accounts for under half, and the remainder has no known explanation. A total of tens of thousands of clones appear in this sample, about 95% of them only once. The ten largest clones capture around 9.6% of the sample. The input for sequencing was CD4+ or CD8+ T cells sorted from blood, taken in a trial of the OX40 agonist ivuxolimab. The source is an adult with an advanced solid tumor such as melanoma, head and neck, liver or kidney cancer.

The chain recombines TRBV5-6 with TRBJ1-1; 7 bases line up with TRBD1. Germline V CDR1 and CDR2: SGHDT, YYEEEE. With V trimmed by 4 bases and J by 7 bases, 4 bases remained unmatched. The CDR3 runs 12 residues. CDR3 region: CASSVGQIEAFF. CDR3 sequence (DNA): TGTGCCAGCAGCGTGGGACAGATTGAAGCTTTCTTT. Full variable domain (remainder filled in from reference TRBV5-6 and TRBJ1-1): DAGVTQSPTHLIKTRGQQVTLRCSPKSGHDTVSWYQQALGQGPQFIFQYYEEEERQRGNFPDRFSGHQFPNYSSELNVNALLLGDSALYLCASSVGQIEAFFGQGTRLTVV.

The rearrangement joins TRBV7-9 to TRBJ2-2, with 9 bases aligning to TRBD1. Germline V gene lookup returns CDR1 SEHNR and CDR2 FQNEAQ (reference sequence). The CDR3 has 16 amino acids. The ends lost 1 base at V and 5 bases at J; junction bases unmatched: 5. Here the CDR3 DNA reads TGTGCCAGCAGCTTAGTCGGACAGGGGCCTACCGGGGAGCTGTTTTTT. It encodes CASSLVGQGPTGELFF.

The gene calls are TRBV29-1 and TRBJ1-3; D unclear. CDR1 is SQVTM and CDR2 is ANQGSEA in the germline V gene. The V end lost 7 bases, the J end lost 0 bases, and 16 bases lay between the germline ends. The CDR3 has 15 residues. CDR3 DNA sequence: TGCAGCGCGGGGTCCCGTTCCCTCTCTGGAAACACCATATATTTT. Translating gives CSAGSRSLSGNTIYF.

The gene calls are TRBV7-9 and TRBJ2-7; 9 bases align to TRBD1. The CDR3 consists of 15 residues. The junction had 8 bases not matched to a gene; V was cut back by 5 bases and J by 3 bases. Germline CDR1 and CDR2: SEHNR and FQNEAQ (reference sequence). The CDR3 protein is CASSIRDREFYEQYF. The CDR3 DNA is TGTGCCAGCAGCATCCGGGACAGGGAGTTCTACGAGCAGTACTTC.

The rearrangement links TRBV19 to TRBJ2-7; 11 bases fit TRBD2. Germline CDR1 LNHDA, CDR2 SQIVND (reference sequence). Losses at the gene ends were 5 bases for V and 3 bases for J; bases not matched to a gene: 9. The CDR3 has 16 amino acids. CDR3 DNA: TGTGCCAGTAGTCCCGGACTAGCGGGCACGATCTACGAGCAGTACTTC. Translated, it gives CASSPGLAGTIYEQYF.

J is TRBJ1-2 and V is TRBV19, with a possible D match to TRBD1 (5 bases). Trimming removed 1 base from V and 5 bases from J, with 11 bases in between. This CDR3 has 14 amino acids. Per the germline V gene, CDR1 is LNHDA and CDR2 is SQIVND (reference sequence). The CDR3 is CASSIGGKEYGYTF. The CDR3, as DNA: TGTGCCAGTAGTATAGGGGGGAAAGAATATGGCTACACCTTC.

The rearrangement uses TRBV29-1 and TRBJ2-6; no definite D call. The CDR3 has 16 residues. Germline V gene lookup returns CDR1 SQVTM and CDR2 ANQGSEA. V was shortened by 4 bases and J by 0 bases, with 13 bases between the two germline ends. This chain's CDR3 is CSVAPMSLSGANVLTF. The CDR3 region has the DNA TGCAGCGTTGCTCCGATGTCTCTCTCTGGGGCCAACGTCCTGACTTTC.

This chain connects TRBV9 to TRBJ2-7, with D perhaps matching TRBD1 or TRBD2 (5 bases each). V was trimmed by 4 bases and J by 2 bases, leaving 13 bases between them. This CDR3 comprises 14 residues. Germline lookup yields CDR1 SGDLS and CDR2 YYNGEE. The CDR3 DNA is TGTGCCAGCAGCCCCGATGGGGGTCCCTACGAGCAGTACTTC. Its protein product is CASSPDGGPYEQYF.

This clone was recorded only once. V is TRBV6-6 and J is TRBJ2-7, with TRBD1 matching 10 bases. Germline CDR1 MNHNY, CDR2 SVGAGI (reference sequence). Losses at the gene ends were 5 bases for V and 5 bases for J; bases not matched to a gene: 6. The CDR3 is made up of 14 amino acids. The CDR3 reads CASSNTGTGDEQYF. CDR3 coding DNA: TGTGCCAGCAGTAACACCGGGACAGGGGACGAGCAGTACTTC.

The chain couples TRBV28 to TRBJ2-7, with a weak D call TRBD2 (5 bases). The ends were cut back, 5 bases at V and 5 bases at J, with 16 bases in the middle. This CDR3 spans 14 amino acids. The germline CDR1 and CDR2 sequences are MDHEN and SYDVKM. Here the CDR3 DNA reads TGTGCCAGCAGTGGGGATTGGGATAGCGACGAGCAGTACTTC. Amino acids: CASSGDWDSDEQYF.

The chain uses TRBV29-1 and TRBJ1-1; 7 nucleotides align to TRBD1. Germline CDR1 SQVTM, CDR2 ANQGSEA. This CDR3 is built from 17 residues. The ends lost 7 bases at V and 5 bases at J; junction bases unmatched: 22. The CDR3 is CSADGTDLAEEGTEAFF. Here the CDR3 DNA reads TGCAGCGCTGACGGGACAGATCTTGCTGAGGAGGGTACTGAAGCTTTCTTT.

V is TRBV11-2 and J is TRBJ1-1, with 7 bases lining up with TRBD1. V gave up 3 bases and J gave up 3 bases; unmatched junction bases: 10. Germline V gene lookup returns CDR1 SGHAT and CDR2 FQNNGV. The CDR3 covers 16 residues. The CDR3 DNA reads as TGTGCCAGCAGCTTGACAGGGATGGAGGGGTACACTGAAGCTTTCTTT. Its translation: CASSLTGMEGYTEAFF. Combining the CDR3 with reference TRBV11-2 and TRBJ1-1 gives the whole variable domain EAGVAQSPRYKIIEKRQSVAFWCNPISGHATLYWYQQILGQGPKLLIQFQNNGVVDDSQLPKDRFSAERLKGVDSTLKIQPAKLEDSAVYLCASSLTGMEGYTEAFFGQGTRLTVV.

This chain joins TRBV30 and TRBJ1-2, with D unresolved. CDR1 is GTSNPN and CDR2 is SVGIG in the germline V gene (reference sequence). This CDR3 contains 12 residues. Trimming removed 6 bases at V and 5 bases at J, with 13 bases between. DNA of the CDR3: TGTGCCTGCCACGGGATTTATTATGGCTACACCTTC. Its protein is CACHGIYYGYTF. The variable domain in full, with the rest retrieved from reference TRBV30 and TRBJ1-2, is SQTIHQWPATLVQPVGSPLSLECTVEGTSNPNLYWYRQAAGRGLQLLFYSVGIGQISSEVPQNLSASRPQDRQFILSSKKLLLSDSGFYLCACHGIYYGYTFGSGTRLTVV.

J is TRBJ2-3 and V is TRBV5-4, with D possibly TRBD2 on 5 matching bases. V shed 0 bases and J shed 11 bases, with 10 bases lying between them. This CDR3 comprises 12 residues. Germline CDR1 is SGHNT and CDR2 is YYREEE (reference sequence). The CDR3 here is CASSLGLAVQYF. DNA for the CDR3: TGTGCCAGCAGCTTGGGGCTAGCAGTGCAGTATTTT.

This chain uses TRBV6-4 with TRBJ2-3; 7 bases are a match to TRBD1. The CDR3 totals 13 residues. Germline V lookup: CDR1 MRHNA, CDR2 SNTAGT. Trimming cost V 0 bases and J 10 bases; bases outside gene matches: 4. CDR3 amino acids: CASSDSNRGSQYF. The CDR3, as DNA: TGTGCCAGCAGTGACTCTAACAGGGGTTCGCAGTATTTT.

The chain employs TRBV4-3 and TRBJ2-2; D possibly corresponds to TRBD2 (6 bases). The ends were cut back, 0 bases at V and 1 base at J, with 9 bases in the middle. CDR1 is LGHNA and CDR2 is YSLEER in the germline V gene. The CDR3 is 16 residues long. This CDR3 reads CASSQDTGGNTGELFF. CDR3 sequence (DNA): TGCGCCAGCAGCCAAGATACCGGGGGGAACACCGGGGAGCTGTTTTTT.

The gene calls are TRBV4-2 and TRBJ2-1; D is perhaps TRBD1 or TRBD2 (6 bases each). Germline values: CDR1 LGHNA, CDR2 YNFKEQ. V lost 4 bases to trimming and J lost 6 bases, with 22 bases between them. The CDR3 consists of 17 residues. The DNA for the CDR3 is TGTGCCAGCAGCCGTCGGGAAGGAGCCGGGGGCGGCAATGAGCAGTTCTTC. Translation gives CASSRREGAGGGNEQFF.

The rearrangement links TRBV5-1 to TRBJ2-7; TRBD1 might be the D (5 bases). From germline, CDR1 is SGHRS and CDR2 YFSETQ. This CDR3 spans 14 amino acids. Trimming stripped 0 bases from V and 4 bases from J, with 11 bases between. CDR3 coding DNA: TGCGCCAGCAGCTTGGTTGCAGGGAAATACGAGCAGTACTTC. This codes for CASSLVAGKYEQYF.

The chain combines TRBV29-1 with TRBJ2-7, with D unclear. From germline, CDR1 is SQVTM and CDR2 ANQGSEA. V lost 2 bases to trimming and J lost 3 bases, with 8 bases between them. The CDR3 length is 12 residues. The CDR3 here is CSVESVGYEQYF. CDR3 sequence (DNA): TGCAGCGTTGAATCAGTGGGCTACGAGCAGTACTTC.

This rearrangement joins TRBV28 to TRBJ2-7; possibly TRBD1 or TRBD2 for D (5 bases each). The CDR3 spans 11 residues. V gave up 11 bases and J gave up 4 bases, with 12 bases separating them. CDR1 and CDR2 (germline): MDHEN, SYDVKM. In nucleotides, the CDR3 is TGTGCCGGGGGACCGCCTTACGAGCAGTACTTC. Amino acids: CAGGPPYEQYF. Variable domain in full (rest from reference TRBV28 and TRBJ2-7): DVKVTQSSRYLVKRTGEKVFLECVQDMDHENMFWYRQDPGLGLRLIYFSYDVKMKEKGDIPEGYSVSREKKERFSLILESASTNQTSMYLCAGGPPYEQYFGPGTRLTVT.

This sequence joins TRBV4-3 and TRBJ2-1, with TRBD2 matching over 12 bases. The CDR3 has 19 residues. V trimming: 1 base; J trimming: 4 bases; junction bases outside the gene matches: 11. Germline-derived CDR1 and CDR2 are LGHNA and YSLEER. The CDR3 region has the DNA TGCGCCAGCAGCCAAGTCAGCCTAGCGGGAGGGATTGGTTACAATGAGCAGTTCTTC. As protein: CASSQVSLAGGIGYNEQFF.

This clone appeared a few times. The chain carries TRBV9 and TRBJ2-2, with unresolved D. The CDR3 contains 17 residues. CDR1 and CDR2 from the germline V gene are SGDLS and YYNGEE. Trimming removed 2 bases at V and 3 bases at J, with 17 bases between. CDR3 DNA sequence: TGTGCCAGCAGCGTTAAACGGTCGTCCGGAGACACCGGGGAGCTGTTTTTT. Translation gives CASSVKRSSGDTGELFF.

The chain employs TRBV27 and TRBJ1-1; no reliable D call. There are 13 residues in the CDR3. Germline lookup yields CDR1 MNHEY and CDR2 SMNVEV (reference sequence). Deletions cut 6 bases from V and 0 bases from J, with 8 bases between. The CDR3 loop is CASSPHLNTEAFF. CDR3 nucleotides: TGTGCCAGCAGCCCACATTTGAACACTGAAGCTTTCTTT.

The chain has TRBV7-9 and TRBJ1-2, with 9 bases matching TRBD1. The CDR3 sequence is 15 residues long. Losses at the gene ends were 5 bases for V and 7 bases for J; bases not matched to a gene: 11. Looked up from germline, CDR1 is SEHNR and CDR2 is FQNEAQ (reference sequence). The CDR3 loop is CASSPVGTGSFGYTF. The CDR3 bases are TGTGCCAGCAGCCCAGTCGGGACAGGGTCTTTTGGCTACACCTTC.

The rearrangement joins TRBV7-8 to TRBJ2-5; 8 nucleotides match TRBD1. The CDR3 consists of 16 residues. Trimming took 0 bases from V and 7 from J; bases not matched to a gene: 10. Germline lookup yields CDR1 SGHVS and CDR2 FQNEAQ. This chain's CDR3 is CASSLAPPGGAGTQYF. The CDR3, as DNA: TGTGCCAGCAGCTTAGCGCCTCCAGGGGGCGCGGGGACCCAGTACTTC. Variable domain in full (rest from reference TRBV7-8 and TRBJ2-5): GAGVSQSPRYKVAKRGQDVALRCDPISGHVSLFWYQQALGQGPEFLTYFQNEAQLDKSGLPSDRFFAERPEGSVSTLKIQRTQQEDSAVYLCASSLAPPGGAGTQYFGPGTRLLVL.

This clone was picked up one time. The CDR3 sequence is CASSPVGTVYEQYF. In DNA form, the CDR3 reads TGTGCCAGCAGCCCAGTAGGCACCGTCTACGAGCAGTACTTC. The gene calls are TRBV4-2 and TRBJ2-7; no reliable D call. From germline, CDR1 is LGHNA and CDR2 YNFKEQ. This CDR3 is built from 14 residues. V lost 4 bases to trimming and J lost 3 bases, with 13 bases between them.

This chain links TRBV19 with TRBJ2-5, with D possibly TRBD1 on 6 matching bases. The CDR3 consists of 14 residues. Germline-derived CDR1 and CDR2 are LNHDA and SQIVND (reference sequence). Trimming stripped 6 bases from V and 3 bases from J, with 14 bases between. CDR3 DNA sequence: TGTGCCAGTAGCCCGGGGACACCCGAAGAGACCCAGTACTTC. It codes for CASSPGTPEETQYF.

This rearrangement joins TRBV7-3 to TRBJ2-2; D remains unclear. CDR1 and CDR2 from the germline V gene are SGHTA and FQGTGA. V was clipped by 5 bases and J by 4 bases, with 8 bases between them. This CDR3 spans 13 amino acids. The CDR3 DNA reads as TGTGCCAGCAGCAACTTGGCCACCGGGGAGCTGTTTTTT. It is translated as CASSNLATGELFF.